This T cell receptor beta chain emerged from a study of early T cells in non-severe SARS-CoV-2 infection (dated by TCRdb to about 2021). For context, the study as a whole: Because TCR sequencing was done on bulk RNA from unsorted whole blood, the alpha and beta chains could not be paired. Broad study findings and their caveats: Matching against VDJdb was skewed toward anti-spike CD8 responses, likely underestimated virus-specific expansions, and missed private and CD4 specificities.

V is cut back by 2 bases and J by 4 bases, with 2 bases in the junction unmatched. The cysteine opens and the phenylalanine closes a CDR3 of 14 amino acids. Left in the record is the CDR3 DNA by itself, 42 bases read in frame from the first base. The germline V gene provides CDR1 SGHVS and CDR2 FNYEAQ. The study was a case-control design nested within a healthcare worker cohort in London, UK, with weekly nasopharyngeal swab PCR tests and blood sampling. Healthcare workers were recruited between 23 and 31 March 2020, during the week of the UK lockdown, and were followed weekly for up to about 15 weeks. Libraries were constructed by 5' RACE. Instrument on record: NextSeq 500. In the TCR library protocol, unique molecular identifiers were attached to individual cDNA molecules to correct for PCR bias and sequencing error. Sequencing covered both TCR alpha and beta chains, and within each sample the abundances of alpha and beta sequences were tightly co-correlated. Concerning the study's data processing: Decombinator V4 was used to annotate TCR sequences for V gene, J gene and CDR3. TCRs were defined as expanded if a significant change between any two time points was detected under a Poisson model with p below 0.0001. TCR abundances were normalised to the total number of TCRs sequenced per sample and expressed as counts per million. MAIT TCRs were defined by TRAV1-2 paired with TRAJ12, TRAJ20 or TRAJ33, and iNKT TCRs by TRAV10 paired with TRAJ18. VDJdb, accessed 1 November 2021, was searched for CMV, EBV and SARS-CoV-2 annotated TCRs, excluding TCRs annotated for multiple antigens. TCRdb ran its own pipeline on the public reads, namely fastp trimming at Q25 and MiXCR clone calling, and kept in-frame beta chains. CDR3 protein duplicates are merged, each entry listing the most common genes and DNA. These V and J calls rely on TCRdb rather than the paper's analysis. The sample table shows over 95,000 distinct CDR3 sequences, and roughly 17% are seen once. The top ten hold roughly 1.2% of the sample.

In the case of this clonotype: Its antigen is currently not known. The sample holds no much larger clone one base away, and base qualities are not on file.

This TCR derives from an adult who was a healthcare worker with PCR-confirmed SARS-CoV-2 infection or an uninfected control (not recorded which). Sequencing was performed on whole blood. This chain is built from TRBV7-6 and TRBJ2-7; 10 bases in between match TRBD1. This receptor has the CDR3 CASSLRQGAYEQYF. The bases read TGTGCCAGCAGCTTAAGACAGGGGGCGTACGAGCAGTACTTC. With the portions outside the CDR3 filled from the reference TRBV7-6 and TRBJ2-7 genes, the complete variable region becomes GAGVSQSPRYKVTKRGQDVALRCDPISGHVSLYWYRQALGQGPEFLTYFNYEAQQDKSGLPNDRFSAERPEGSISTLTIQRTEQRDSAMYRCASSLRQGAYEQYFGPGTRLTVT.